This T cell receptor (beta chain) was captured in a study of blood T cell repertoires in COVID-19. Study summary: Italy, Spain and the United States were the sources of the convalescent and acute COVID-19 samples. PBMCs, B-cell-depleted T cells, or T cells provided the cDNA or gDNA that made up the material.

In the authors' workflow: Nucleated cell number was recorded as an estimate derived from reference gene primer amplification. Assay used: immunoSEQ multiplex PCR; TCRdb lists only in-frame clones, some missing. V, J and clone size are taken as reported in that table, and D and trimming were inferred from the DNA itself. This sample has roughly 200,000 clones, with almost 90% found just once. The CDR3 covers 13 residues. Germline lookup yields CDR1 SGHNT and CDR2 YENEEA. The V gene end was trimmed by 5 bases and the J gene end by 6 bases; junction bases not matched to a gene: 4. This chain uses TRBV11-3 with TRBJ2-1; 7 bases are shared with TRBD1. This TCR was recovered from a young man with active or convalescent COVID-19. Sample: peripheral blood. The CDR3: CASSHRQGNEQFF. DNA of the CDR3: TGTGCCAGCAGCCACAGACAGGGCAATGAGCAGTTCTTC.